Listed below are T cell receptor beta chains from one sample, sequenced in a study of CD8+ T cells in alopecia areata. Produced via immunoSEQ multiplex PCR; TCRdb's table is partial and in-frame only. The data show around 200,000 clones, around half seen once. The material was CD8+ T cells sorted from blood, obtained at week 24, from a patient treated with tofacitinib. All receptors come from a human donor with alopecia areata. CDR3s include the opening cysteine and the closing phenylalanine or tryptophan. The order of the fields is J gene, D gene, clone size, V gene, CDR3 DNA, CDR3 protein. The D gene is left open where the match is weak. The size of a clone is reported for some rows only, either as once, few or many, or as a class for expanded clones.

J gene: TRBJ2-7; D gene: .; clone size: .; V gene: TRBV7-9; CDR3 DNA: TGTGCCAGCAGTCACTATCCTACTAACCGTTCCTACGAGCAGTACTTC; CDR3 protein: CASSHYPTNRSYEQYF
J gene: TRBJ2-1; D gene: TRBD2; clone size: few; V gene: TRBV9; CDR3 DNA: TGTGCCAGCAGCCCGCGGGGGGGCCGGGAAGATGAGCAGTTCTTC; CDR3 protein: CASSPRGGREDEQFF
J gene: TRBJ2-1; D gene: .; clone size: few; V gene: TRBV6-5; CDR3 DNA: TGTGCCAGCAGTTACTCGAATGGGAATGAGCAGTTCTTC; CDR3 protein: CASSYSNGNEQFF
J gene: TRBJ1-2; D gene: TRBD1; clone size: .; V gene: TRBV30; CDR3 DNA: TGTGCCTGGAGTGTAACAGGGGCGGATGGCTACACCTTC; CDR3 protein: CAWSVTGADGYTF
J gene: TRBJ1-2; D gene: .; clone size: .; V gene: TRBV4-1; CDR3 DNA: TGCGCCAGCAGCCAAGAACGAGCGGGGACATCCGCGGGTGGCTACACCTTC; CDR3 protein: CASSQERAGTSAGGYTF
J gene: TRBJ1-2; D gene: TRBD1; clone size: .; V gene: TRBV4-1; CDR3 DNA: TGCGCCAGCAGCCAACCGGGACAGGGGACTGGCTACACCTTC; CDR3 protein: CASSQPGQGTGYTF
J gene: TRBJ2-7; D gene: .; clone size: few; V gene: TRBV30; CDR3 DNA: TGTGCCTGGAGTCTTCCGGGACAAGCCTACGAGCAGTACTTC; CDR3 protein: CAWSLPGQAYEQYF
J gene: TRBJ1-1; D gene: .; clone size: .; V gene: TRBV9; CDR3 DNA: TGTGCCAGCAGCGTAGAAGTTATGAACACTGAAGCTTTCTTT; CDR3 protein: CASSVEVMNTEAFF
J gene: TRBJ2-3; D gene: .; clone size: .; V gene: TRBV7-8; CDR3 DNA: TGTGCCAGCAGCTTATGGGAAGAAACAGATACGCAGTATTTT; CDR3 protein: CASSLWEETDTQYF
J gene: TRBJ2-1; D gene: .; clone size: .; V gene: TRBV9; CDR3 DNA: TGTGCCAGCAGCGTAGTGAGCGGAAATGAGCAGTTCTTC; CDR3 protein: CASSVVSGNEQFF
J gene: TRBJ1-2; D gene: TRBD1; clone size: .; V gene: TRBV10-2; CDR3 DNA: TGCGCCAGCAGTGAGTTACGGACAGGGGCGGACTATGGCTACACCTTC; CDR3 protein: CASSELRTGADYGYTF
J gene: TRBJ1-2; D gene: TRBD1; clone size: .; V gene: TRBV27; CDR3 DNA: TGTGCCAGCAGTTACAGGGGGCATAATGGCTACACCTTC; CDR3 protein: CASSYRGHNGYTF
J gene: TRBJ2-7; D gene: .; clone size: .; V gene: TRBV27; CDR3 DNA: TGTGCCAGCAGTCCCTCCGGCGGCGAGACGACCTACGAGCAGTACTTC; CDR3 protein: CASSPSGGETTYEQYF
J gene: TRBJ1-3; D gene: .; clone size: .; V gene: TRBV10-3; CDR3 DNA: TGTGCCATCAGTGACCGGGACTCGGGAAACACCATATATTTT; CDR3 protein: CAISDRDSGNTIYF
J gene: TRBJ2-1; D gene: .; clone size: few; V gene: TRBV19; CDR3 DNA: TGTGCCAGTAGTATAGGGCAGGACAATGAGCAGTTCTTC; CDR3 protein: CASSIGQDNEQFF
J gene: TRBJ2-6; D gene: .; clone size: .; V gene: TRBV29-1; CDR3 DNA: TGCAGCGTCGCTACTAGCTCTGGGGCCAACGTCCTGACTTTC; CDR3 protein: CSVATSSGANVLTF
J gene: TRBJ1-1; D gene: .; clone size: .; V gene: TRBV30; CDR3 DNA: TGTGCCTGGAGACACACGAACACTGAAGCTTTCTTT; CDR3 protein: CAWRHTNTEAFF
J gene: TRBJ2-2; D gene: TRBD2; clone size: .; V gene: TRBV30; CDR3 DNA: TGTGCCTGGAGTGTTAGCGGGGCTCGGGAGCTGTTTTTT; CDR3 protein: CAWSVSGARELFF
J gene: TRBJ2-2; D gene: TRBD2; clone size: few; V gene: TRBV29-1; CDR3 DNA: TGCAGCGTTGAAATAGCGGGGGAAAACACCGGGGAGCTGTTTTTT; CDR3 protein: CSVEIAGENTGELFF
J gene: TRBJ1-1; D gene: TRBD1; clone size: few; V gene: TRBV19; CDR3 DNA: TGTGCCAGTAGTGACAGGACAGGTCGAACTGAAGCTTTCTTT; CDR3 protein: CASSDRTGRTEAFF
J gene: TRBJ2-2; D gene: .; clone size: .; V gene: TRBV11-2; CDR3 DNA: TGTGCCAGCAGCTTAGGAGGTCGGGCGGCGAACACCGGGGAGCTGTTTTTT; CDR3 protein: CASSLGGRAANTGELFF
J gene: TRBJ2-7; D gene: .; clone size: .; V gene: TRBV7-9; CDR3 DNA: TGTGCCAGCAGCTTAATCCCCTACGAGCAGTACTTC; CDR3 protein: CASSLIPYEQYF
J gene: TRBJ1-2; D gene: .; clone size: once; V gene: TRBV30; CDR3 DNA: TGTGCCTGGAGTGGGGGCCGGAATGGCTACACCTTC; CDR3 protein: CAWSGGRNGYTF
J gene: TRBJ2-2; D gene: .; clone size: .; V gene: TRBV10-3; CDR3 DNA: TGTGCCATCAGTGAGTCGGACACCGGGGAGCTGTTTTTT; CDR3 protein: CAISESDTGELFF
J gene: TRBJ2-2; D gene: .; clone size: few; V gene: TRBV29-1; CDR3 DNA: TGCAGCGTTGAACTGGGGGGGCGCACCGGGGAGCTGTTTTTT; CDR3 protein: CSVELGGRTGELFF
J gene: TRBJ1-5; D gene: .; clone size: .; V gene: TRBV27; CDR3 DNA: TGTGCCAGCAGGATTTTGGGGGGAGATCAGCCCCAGCATTTT; CDR3 protein: CASRILGGDQPQHF
J gene: TRBJ2-3; D gene: .; clone size: .; V gene: TRBV5-5; CDR3 DNA: TGTGCCAGCAGCTTGGATGGGCGTAGAGGGATGGGAGATACGCAGTATTTT; CDR3 protein: CASSLDGRRGMGDTQYF
J gene: TRBJ2-3; D gene: TRBD1; clone size: .; V gene: TRBV5-1; CDR3 DNA: TGCGCCAGCAGCTTGGCCGGACAGGGGGCGCAAGATACGCAGTATTTT; CDR3 protein: CASSLAGQGAQDTQYF
J gene: TRBJ2-1; D gene: .; clone size: few; V gene: TRBV2; CDR3 DNA: TGTGCCAGCAGTGAGAGGCCAGGGGGGTCTCCACGGAACAATGAGCAGTTCTTC; CDR3 protein: CASSERPGGSPRNNEQFF
J gene: TRBJ2-7; D gene: .; clone size: few; V gene: TRBV11-2; CDR3 DNA: TGTGCCAGCAGCCTCGCGGGGTACGACTACGAGCAGTACTTC; CDR3 protein: CASSLAGYDYEQYF
J gene: TRBJ2-6; D gene: .; clone size: few; V gene: TRBV30; CDR3 DNA: TGTGCCTGGACGGGGGCCAACGTCCTGACTTTC; CDR3 protein: CAWTGANVLTF
J gene: TRBJ1-1; D gene: .; clone size: few; V gene: TRBV14; CDR3 DNA: TGTGCCAGCAGCCGAAAACGTGTCGAGAACACTGAAGCTTTCTTT; CDR3 protein: CASSRKRVENTEAFF
J gene: TRBJ2-5; D gene: .; clone size: few; V gene: TRBV5-6; CDR3 DNA: TGTGCCAGCAGCTTGGCCACAAAGACCCAGTACTTC; CDR3 protein: CASSLATKTQYF
J gene: TRBJ2-1; D gene: .; clone size: .; V gene: TRBV29-1; CDR3 DNA: TGCAGCGTTGAACAGGGGGGAAATGAGCAGTTCTTC; CDR3 protein: CSVEQGGNEQFF
J gene: TRBJ2-5; D gene: .; clone size: .; V gene: TRBV29-1; CDR3 DNA: TGCAGCGTTGACTGGAGGGGTCAATTTGAAGAGACCCAGTACTTC; CDR3 protein: CSVDWRGQFEETQYF
J gene: TRBJ2-7; D gene: .; clone size: .; V gene: TRBV29-1; CDR3 DNA: TGCAGCGTTGAAGGGGGGTCGGGGGAGCAGTACTTC; CDR3 protein: CSVEGGSGEQYF
J gene: TRBJ1-2; D gene: .; clone size: .; V gene: TRBV28; CDR3 DNA: TGTGCCAGCAGAAAATACCAGGGCTCGGGTGGCTACACCTTC; CDR3 protein: CASRKYQGSGGYTF
J gene: TRBJ1-1; D gene: .; clone size: .; V gene: TRBV9; CDR3 DNA: TGTGCCAGCAGCGTACTGACAGGAACTGAAGCTTTCTTT; CDR3 protein: CASSVLTGTEAFF
J gene: TRBJ1-6; D gene: .; clone size: .; V gene: TRBV4-1; CDR3 DNA: TGCGCCAGCAGCCAAGCAACCGGGACCGCGAGCTCCTATAATTCACCCCTCCACTTT; CDR3 protein: CASSQATGTASSYNSPLHF
J gene: TRBJ1-1; D gene: TRBD1; clone size: .; V gene: TRBV30; CDR3 DNA: TGTGCCTGGACCCCCGGGACAGGGGGCACTGAAGCTTTCTTT; CDR3 protein: CAWTPGTGGTEAFF